The clone carrying this T cell receptor (beta chain) was counted ten times or more. The antigen remains undetermined. There are 16 residues in the CDR3. This entry comes from a study of molecular identifiers for immune sequencing clone quantification. MiXCR, run by TCRdb on the PCR reads, gives a single entry per CDR3 protein. The table records some 320,000 distinct CDR3 sequences, roughly 23% of them present only once. General study findings and limits: Spiked Jurkat TCR RNA equivalent to one cell was reportedly detectable in about a million naive cells.

The V and J genes are TRBV21-1 and TRBJ1-4; the tabulated D call, TRBD1, remains unverified against the DNA. TRBV21-1 is reported as a pseudogene. The clonotype comes from a human donor in good health. Some libraries in this study had Jurkat cell RNA spiked in. The sample was naive CD8+ T cells from blood, with Jurkat cell RNA spiked in. Subset specified: FACS-sorted CD8+CD4-CCR7+CD45RA+ naive T cells. CDR3 sequence reads: CASSKPPDREGEKLFF. In DNA form, the CDR3 reads TGTGCCAGCAGCAAACCCCCGGACAGGGAAGGTGAAAAACTGTTTTTT.